These 11 T cell receptor beta chains were sequenced from one sample in a study of cytomegalovirus exposure and HLA in healthy donors. 60 Vbeta and 13 Jbeta primers were used in PCR. The protocol was immunoSEQ multiplex PCR, while the TCRdb copy is restricted to in-frame clones and leaves out a portion. Counted here are about 200,000 clones, 75% to 85% occurring once; the ten biggest clones make up roughly 6%. Material for sequencing was PBMCs. These receptors were taken from a woman aged 45-65 years in good health and CMV-seropositive.

The V call is TRBV10-3, the J call TRBJ1-2; a weak D match, TRBD1 (5 bases). The length of the CDR3 is 15 residues. V was cut by 3 bases and J by 4 bases, with 15 bases left in between. Germline loops: CDR1 ENHRY, CDR2 SYGVKD. CDR3 in DNA: TGTGCCATCAGTGACCCTGGGGCAGGCCTCTATGGCTACACCTTC. Amino acids: CAISDPGAGLYGYTF.

The gene calls are TRBV27 and TRBJ2-1; perhaps TRBD2 as D (6 bases). Germline V lookup: CDR1 MNHEY, CDR2 SMNVEV (reference sequence). The CDR3 covers 18 residues. Trimming stripped 1 base from V and 7 bases from J, with 23 bases between. The CDR3 DNA reads TGTGCCAGCAGTTTATACACTAGCTTGGGTTCCGTGGGGAATGAGCAGTTCTTC. It codes for CASSLYTSLGSVGNEQFF.

This chain joins TRBV5-5 and TRBJ1-5; D unresolved. The germline gives CDR1 SGHKS, CDR2 YYEKEE (reference sequence). The CDR3 has 15 residues. V was trimmed by 1 base and J by 2 bases, leaving 10 bases between them. As DNA, the CDR3 is TGTGCCAGCAGCTTGCCGGGGTCTGGCAATCAGCCCCAGCATTTT. Translated: CASSLPGSGNQPQHF.

CDR3 DNA sequence: TGTGCCAGCTCACCGACTGGAATTAGCAATCAGCCCCAGCATTTT. This sequence encodes CASSPTGISNQPQHF. V is TRBV18 and J is TRBJ1-5; D uncertain. V was trimmed by 3 bases and J by 0 bases, leaving 9 bases between them. CDR3 size: 15 residues. The V gene's germline CDR1 is KGHSH and CDR2 LQKENI.

This clone was detected once. This rearrangement joins TRBV5-4 to TRBJ2-2, with D tentatively TRBD1 (6 bases). V was clipped by 4 bases and J by 7 bases, with 17 bases between them. CDR1 and CDR2 (germline): SGHNT, YYREEE (reference sequence). This CDR3 has 15 amino acids. The CDR3 DNA is TGTGCCAGCAGCACGACAGGTGCTAACTTCGGGGAGCTGTTTTTT. Translating it yields CASSTTGANFGELFF.

This chain links TRBV30 with TRBJ2-1; 7 nucleotides match TRBD2. CDR1 and CDR2 from the germline V gene are GTSNPN and SVGIG (reference sequence). This CDR3 has 15 residues. V lost 2 bases, J lost 7 bases, and 11 bases stayed unmatched. The CDR3 DNA sequence: TGTGCCTGGAGTAGGGCGGGAGTGCCAGTTAATGAGCAGTTCTTC. It translates to CAWSRAGVPVNEQFF. Full variable domain (missing parts from reference TRBV30 and TRBJ2-1): SQTIHQWPATLVQPVGSPLSLECTVEGTSNPNLYWYRQAAGRGLQLLFYSVGIGQISSEVPQNLSASRPQDRQFILSSKKLLLSDSGFYLCAWSRAGVPVNEQFFGPGTRLTVL.

For the CDR3, the DNA is TGTGCCAGTGTCCTGGAGGGGGCGAATGGAAACACCATATATTTT. The encoded protein is CASVLEGANGNTIYF. The chain carries TRBV19 and TRBJ1-3, with 7 positions matching TRBD1. The CDR3 has 15 amino acids. In germline, CDR1 is LNHDA, CDR2 SQIVND (reference sequence). J gave up 3 bases and V 8 bases, and 10 bases lay outside the gene matches. The entire variable domain, with the rest obtained from reference TRBV19 and TRBJ1-3, is as follows: DGGITQSPKYLFRKEGQNVTLSCEQNLNHDAMYWYRQDPGQGLRLIYYSQIVNDFQKGDIAEGYSVSREKKESFPLTVTSAQKNPTAFYLCASVLEGANGNTIYFGEGSWLTVV.

The rearrangement uses TRBV19 and TRBJ1-3; possible D gene TRBD1, 6 bases. V was shortened by 6 bases and J by 0 bases, with 15 bases between the two germline ends. CDR1 LNHDA and CDR2 SQIVND come from the germline V gene (reference sequence). CDR3 size: 16 residues. The CDR3 is CASRRLQGSSGNTIYF. The CDR3, as DNA: TGTGCCAGTAGGAGACTACAGGGCAGCTCTGGAAACACCATATATTTT.

The V and J genes are TRBV6-1 and TRBJ1-1; D unclear. CDR1 is MNHNS, CDR2 SASEGT, per germline. Trimming pared 4 bases from V and 4 bases from J, leaving 10 bases between. This CDR3 is 13 amino acids long. The DNA of the CDR3 is TGTGCCAGCAGTGTGACGGGAGGCACTGAAGCTTTCTTT. Translation: CASSVTGGTEAFF.

This chain joins TRBV2 and TRBJ2-3; a weak D match, TRBD2 (5 bases). Deletions cut 1 base from V and 8 bases from J, with 16 bases between. Germline V gene lookup returns CDR1 SNHLY and CDR2 FYNNEI. The CDR3 is 15 residues long. This CDR3 is CASSEGRTPSGTQYF. CDR3 coding DNA: TGTGCCAGCAGTGAAGGGCGGACTCCATCGGGTACGCAGTATTTT.

The chain joins TRBV6-6 to TRBJ2-1; 9 bases fit TRBD2. The CDR3 is 15 residues long. The germline V gene has CDR1 MNHNY and CDR2 SVGAGI (reference sequence). V dropped 7 bases and J dropped 5; count of bases not matched to a gene: 9. The CDR3 region is CASTLRLAENNEQFF. As DNA, the CDR3 is TGTGCCAGCACCCTTCGACTAGCGGAGAACAATGAGCAGTTCTTC.